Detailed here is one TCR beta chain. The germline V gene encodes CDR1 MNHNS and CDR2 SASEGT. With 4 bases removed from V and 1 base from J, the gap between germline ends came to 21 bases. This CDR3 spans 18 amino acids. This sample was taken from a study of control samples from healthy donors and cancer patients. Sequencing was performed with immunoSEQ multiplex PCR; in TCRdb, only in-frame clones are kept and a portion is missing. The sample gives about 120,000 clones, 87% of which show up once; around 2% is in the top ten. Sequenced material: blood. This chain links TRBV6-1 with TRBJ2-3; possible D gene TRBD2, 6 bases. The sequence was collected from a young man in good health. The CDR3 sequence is CASSGMGGNTRGTDTQYF. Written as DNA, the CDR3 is TGTGCCAGCAGTGGTATGGGCGGGAATACTCGTGGCACAGATACGCAGTATTTT.